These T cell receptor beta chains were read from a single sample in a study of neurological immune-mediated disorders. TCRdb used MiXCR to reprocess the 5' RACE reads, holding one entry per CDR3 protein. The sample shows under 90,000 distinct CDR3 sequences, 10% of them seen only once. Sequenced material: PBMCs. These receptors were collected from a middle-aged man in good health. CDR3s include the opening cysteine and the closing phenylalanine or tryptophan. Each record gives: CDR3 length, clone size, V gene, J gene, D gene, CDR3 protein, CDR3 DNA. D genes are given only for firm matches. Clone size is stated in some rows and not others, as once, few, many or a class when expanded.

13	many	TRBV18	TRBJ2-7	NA	CASSPDPAFGQYF	TGTGCCAGCTCACCTGACCCCGCCTTCGGGCAGTACTTC
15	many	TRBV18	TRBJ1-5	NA	CASSPGLFLPEPQHF	TGTGCCAGCTCACCGGGACTTTTCCTCCCGGAGCCCCAGCATTTT
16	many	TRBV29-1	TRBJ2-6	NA	CSVEVSGSSGANVLTF	TGCAGCGTTGAAGTGTCCGGGAGCTCTGGGGCCAACGTCCTGACTTTC
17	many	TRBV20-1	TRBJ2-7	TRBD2	CSARGGSGRGRSYEQYF	TGCAGTGCTAGGGGAGGTAGCGGGAGGGGTCGAAGCTACGAGCAGTACTTC
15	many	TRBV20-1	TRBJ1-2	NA	CSASTRGRRNYGYTF	TGCAGTGCTTCCACCAGGGGCAGGCGCAACTATGGCTACACCTTC
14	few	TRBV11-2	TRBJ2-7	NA	CASSFQANSYEQYF	TGTGCCAGCAGCTTTCAGGCTAACTCCTACGAGCAGTACTTC
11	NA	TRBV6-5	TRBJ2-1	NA	CAQSGYNEQFF	TGTGCCCAAAGTGGATACAATGAGCAGTTCTTC
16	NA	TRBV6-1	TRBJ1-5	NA	CATTREAGPSNQPQHF	TGTGCCACCACCCGGGAGGCAGGACCCTCCAATCAGCCCCAGCATTTT
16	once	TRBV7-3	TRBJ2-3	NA	CASSFVSATGTDTQYF	TGTGCCAGCAGCTTCGTCTCGGCCACGGGTACAGATACGCAGTATTTT
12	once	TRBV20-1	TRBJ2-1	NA	CSARVGLSEQFF	TGCAGTGCTAGAGTTGGGCTAAGTGAGCAGTTCTTC
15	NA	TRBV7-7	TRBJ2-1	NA	CASSLRLAESYEQFF	TGTGCTAGCAGCCTTCGCCTAGCCGAAAGCTATGAGCAGTTCTTC
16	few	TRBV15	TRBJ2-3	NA	CATSRGTLSSTDTQYF	TGTGCCACCAGCAGAGGAACGCTATCTAGCACAGATACGCAGTATTTT
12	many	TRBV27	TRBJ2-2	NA	CASSYRTGELFF	TGTGCCAGCAGTTATCGCACCGGGGAGCTGTTTTTT
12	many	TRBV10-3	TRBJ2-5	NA	CAISDEVETQYF	TGTGCCATCAGTGACGAGGTGGAGACCCAGTACTTC
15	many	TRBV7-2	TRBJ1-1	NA	CASSFQGSLGTEAFF	TGTGCCAGCAGCTTCCAGGGGTCCCTGGGCACTGAAGCTTTCTTT
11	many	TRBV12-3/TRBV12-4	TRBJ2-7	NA	CASSPAYEQYF	TGTGCCAGCAGTCCCGCCTACGAGCAGTACTTC
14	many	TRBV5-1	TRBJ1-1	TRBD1	CASSDTGGTTEAFF	TGCGCCAGCAGCGACACAGGGGGAACGACTGAAGCTTTCTTT
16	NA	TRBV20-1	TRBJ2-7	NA	CSARDLAAVSSYEQYF	TGCAGTGCTAGAGATTTAGCGGCGGTGAGCTCCTACGAGCAGTACTTC
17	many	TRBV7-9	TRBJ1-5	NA	CASSSSFGTPSNQPQHF	TGTGCCAGCAGCTCAAGCTTCGGGACACCTAGCAATCAGCCCCAGCATTTT
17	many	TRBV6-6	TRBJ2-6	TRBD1	CASSYSTGGSGANVLTF	TGTGCCAGCAGTTACTCGACAGGGGGCTCTGGGGCCAACGTCCTGACTTTC
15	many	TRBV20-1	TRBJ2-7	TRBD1	CSVTSSWTGLYEQYF	TGCAGTGTTACCTCCTCTTGGACAGGCCTCTACGAGCAGTACTTC
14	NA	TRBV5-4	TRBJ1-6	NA	CASRDTGGSSPLHF	TGTGCCAGCAGGGACACAGGAGGAAGTTCACCCCTCCACTTT
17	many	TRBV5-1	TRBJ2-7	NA	CASSLSYTGQVFDEQYF	TGCGCCAGCAGCTTGTCATACACAGGCCAGGTCTTCGACGAGCAGTACTTC
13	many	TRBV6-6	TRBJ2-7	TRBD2	CASSRTSGYEQYF	TGTGCCAGCAGTCGAACTAGCGGCTACGAGCAGTACTTC
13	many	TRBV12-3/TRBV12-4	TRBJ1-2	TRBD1	CASSLRQGQGYTF	TGTGCCAGCAGTCTCCGACAGGGACAGGGCTACACCTTC
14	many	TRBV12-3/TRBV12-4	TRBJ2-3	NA	CASIPGQSTDTQYF	TGTGCCAGCATTCCCGGACAGAGCACAGATACGCAGTATTTT
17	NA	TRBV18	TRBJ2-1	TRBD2	CASSPGFLAVSYNEQFF	TGTGCCAGCTCACCGGGGTTCCTAGCGGTATCCTACAATGAGCAGTTCTTC
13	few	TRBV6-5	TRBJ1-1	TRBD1	CASRWDRVTEAFF	TGTGCCAGCAGGTGGGACAGGGTCACTGAAGCTTTCTTT
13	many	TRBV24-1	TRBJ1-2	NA	CATPKIKNYGYTF	TGTGCCACCCCAAAGATAAAAAACTATGGCTACACCTTC
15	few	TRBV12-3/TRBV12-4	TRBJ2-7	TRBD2	CASRGLAGPIYEQYF	TGTGCCAGCAGGGGACTAGCGGGGCCAATCTACGAGCAGTACTTC
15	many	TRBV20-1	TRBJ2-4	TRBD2	CSARKSGGARNIQYF	TGCAGTGCTAGAAAGAGCGGGGGGGCCAGAAACATTCAGTACTTC
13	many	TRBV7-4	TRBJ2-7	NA	CASSPPLPYEQYF	TGTGCCAGCAGCCCCCCCCTTCCGTACGAGCAGTACTTC
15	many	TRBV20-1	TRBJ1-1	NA	CSATLTWGLNTEAFF	TGCAGTGCTACACTCACCTGGGGACTGAACACTGAAGCTTTCTTT
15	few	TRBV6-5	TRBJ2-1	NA	CASSLSYSSYNEQFF	TGTGCCAGCAGTTTAAGTTATAGCTCCTACAATGAGCAGTTCTTC
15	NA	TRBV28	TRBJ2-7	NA	CASSPTWGNTYEQYF	TGTGCCAGCAGTCCTACATGGGGGAACACCTACGAGCAGTACTTC
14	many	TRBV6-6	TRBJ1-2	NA	CASSSPEDSYGYTF	TGTGCCAGCAGTTCCCCGGAGGACAGCTATGGCTACACCTTC
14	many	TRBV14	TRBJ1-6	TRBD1	CASSLTGLNSPLHF	TGTGCCAGCAGCCTGACAGGGCTTAATTCACCCCTCCACTTT
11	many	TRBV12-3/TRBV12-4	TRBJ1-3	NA	CASSFEGLLYF	TGTGCCAGCAGTTTTGAAGGACTTTTATATTTT
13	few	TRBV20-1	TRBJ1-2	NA	CSTSSGANYGYTF	TGCAGTACTTCTTCAGGAGCTAACTATGGCTACACCTTC
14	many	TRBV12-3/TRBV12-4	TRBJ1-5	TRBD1	CASSRTGGGQPQHF	TGTGCCAGCAGCCGAACAGGGGGCGGTCAGCCCCAGCATTTT
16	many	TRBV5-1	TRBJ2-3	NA	CASSFSRDIITDTQYF	TGCGCCAGCAGCTTCTCCCGGGATATTATTACAGATACGCAGTATTTT